This T cell receptor beta chain appears in the sequencing data of a study of PD-1 blockade in classical Hodgkin lymphoma. Study outcomes and limitations: When set against healthy donors, newly diagnosed patients were reported to show lower baseline TCR diversity. The causes of the repertoire differences, possibly disease activity or prior therapy, remain undefined. The study found complete responders had baseline diversity similar to newly diagnosed patients. Some patients began nivolumab under 1 year after ASCT. These patients were excluded from later analyses.

A note on this clone: Antigen specificity is unknown.

Time point specified: cycle 4 day 1 (C4D1), after more than five weeks of nivolumab. Autologous stem cell transplantation was followed by relapse in every patient, and brentuximab vedotin exposure varied. Isolation of CD4+ T cells from thawed PBMCs was performed by magnetic negative selection. The method was immunoSEQ multiplex PCR; TCRdb's version includes in-frame clones alone and lacks a portion of them. The table shows about 17,000 clones, with around 80% occurring only once. Trimming stripped 4 bases from V and 5 bases from J, with 8 bases between. CDR1 KGHSH and CDR2 LQKENI come from the germline V gene. The CDR3 is 12 amino acids.

V is TRBV18 and J is TRBJ2-5; D is unresolved. The TCR originated in a human donor with classical Hodgkin lymphoma. This material consisted of CD4+ T cells from blood, taken before the fourth cycle of nivolumab. CDR3 amino acids: CASSLQQETQYF. CDR3 bases: TGTGCCAGCTCACTACAGCAGGAGACCCAGTACTTC.